This T cell receptor (beta chain) was captured in a study of blood T cell repertoires in COVID-19. Overall study: Sources were T cells, B-cell-depleted T cells, or PBMCs; the material itself was cDNA or gDNA.

Between the trimmed V and J ends, which lost 5 bases and 1 base, there was a span of 15 bases. The CDR3 has 15 amino acids. Germline V lookup: CDR1 MNHEY, CDR2 SMNVEV (reference sequence). This table comes from immunoSEQ multiplex PCR, and its TCRdb copy is limited to in-frame clones, with some not included. This table has about 130,000 clones, less than 90% appearing once. The TCR originated in a man between 65 and 79 years old with acute or convalescent COVID-19. The sample was peripheral blood. V is TRBV27 and J is TRBJ2-7; possibly TRBD1 for D (6 bases). CDR3: CASSPGHRESYEQYF. The CDR3 nucleotides are TGTGCCAGCAGTCCAGGCCACAGGGAATCCTACGAGCAGTACTTC.